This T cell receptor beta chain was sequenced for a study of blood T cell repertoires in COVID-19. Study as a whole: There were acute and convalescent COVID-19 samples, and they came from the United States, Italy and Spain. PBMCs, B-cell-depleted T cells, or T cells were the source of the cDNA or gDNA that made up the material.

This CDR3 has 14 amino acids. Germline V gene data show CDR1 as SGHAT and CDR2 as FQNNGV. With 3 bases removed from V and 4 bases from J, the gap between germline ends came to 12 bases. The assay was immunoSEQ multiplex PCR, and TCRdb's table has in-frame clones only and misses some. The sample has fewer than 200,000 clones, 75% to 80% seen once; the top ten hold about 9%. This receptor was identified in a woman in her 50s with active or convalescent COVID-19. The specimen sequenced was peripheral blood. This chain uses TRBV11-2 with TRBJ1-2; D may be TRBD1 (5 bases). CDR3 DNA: TGTGCCAGCAGCTTGGACGGACAAGTCTATGGCTACACCTTC. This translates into CASSLDGQVYGYTF.